This T cell receptor beta chain was recovered during a study of T cells after yellow fever vaccination. Overall study context: Preparation used SMART-Seq v4 Ultra Low Input for the low-cell-number fractions. General observations from the study: Highly abundant clonotypes carried over from the bulk population could end up in FACS-sorted repertoires as contaminants. Though it reached lower strength, the secondary response hit its peak faster, day 5 versus 15. Most clones from primary vaccination resurfaced after the booster (about 95% CD4, over 75% CD8).

V lost 6 bases to trimming and J lost 2 bases; unmatched junction nucleotides: 7. The V gene's germline CDR1 is WNHNN and CDR2 SYGVQD (reference sequence). The CDR3 has 15 residues. This clonotype was observed a handful of times. Its antigen is undetermined. One entry per CDR3 protein, called by TCRdb with MiXCR from the 5' RACE reads. The data hold 200,000 to 250,000 distinct CDR3 sequences, with 6.9% observed a single time. The source was CD4+ T cells sorted from PBMCs, collected 15 days after the yellow fever booster vaccination. The receptor was derived from a man under 40 who received the YFV17D yellow fever vaccine. This chain joins TRBV10-1 and TRBJ2-3, with 8 bases fitting TRBD2. The CDR3 region is CASSPGGGNTDTQYF. Here the CDR3 DNA reads TGCGCCAGCAGCCCGGGAGGGGGTAACACAGATACGCAGTATTTT.